One and the same sample provided the 21 T cell receptor beta chains below, sequenced in a study of OX40 agonist ivuxolimab in advanced cancers. TCRdb keeps only in-frame clones here, not all; method: immunoSEQ multiplex PCR. The sample lists 66,000 or so clones, about nine tenths occurring once. Sequenced material: CD4+ or CD8+ T cells sorted from blood, taken in a trial of the OX40 agonist ivuxolimab. Receptors originate from an adult with an advanced solid tumor such as melanoma, head and neck, liver or kidney cancer.

This clone has only a few counts. The CDR3 nucleotides read TGTGCCAGCACTCGCGGCGGCGCCTACGAGCAGTACTTC. Translation: CASTRGGAYEQYF. The chain carries TRBV28 and TRBJ2-7, with unresolved D. In germline, CDR1 is MDHEN, CDR2 SYDVKM. The V gene lost 7 bases and the J gene lost 2 bases, with 12 bases spanning the gap. The CDR3 totals 13 residues.

The V and J genes are TRBV19 and TRBJ2-7; TRBD2 matches at 12 bases. This CDR3 spans 15 amino acids. Germline V gene data show CDR1 as LNHDA and CDR2 as SQIVND (reference sequence). Unmatched junction bases numbered 8, after V lost 5 bases and J lost 6 bases. CDR3 residues: CASSLAGGPPSEQYF. DNA of the CDR3: TGTGCCAGTAGTCTAGCGGGAGGGCCACCGTCCGAGCAGTACTTC.

The chain carries TRBV11-3 and TRBJ2-3, with a tentative D call TRBD1 (5 bases). V dropped 3 bases and J dropped 2 bases, with 6 bases sitting between them. This CDR3 comprises 13 residues. CDR1 is SGHNT, CDR2 YENEEA, per germline. CDR3 in amino acids: CASSLDNTDTQYF. The CDR3 bases are TGTGCCAGCAGCTTGGACAACACAGATACGCAGTATTTT. Complete variable domain (other parts from reference TRBV11-3 and TRBJ2-3): EAGVVQSPRYKIIEKKQPVAFWCNPISGHNTLYWYLQNLGQGPELLIRYENEEAVDDSQLPKDRFSAERLKGVDSTLKIQPAELGDSAVYLCASSLDNTDTQYFGPGTRLTVL.

The chain carries TRBV28 and TRBJ2-5, with D possibly matching TRBD1 (6 bases). V was trimmed by 6 bases and J by 4 bases, leaving 15 bases between them. Germline CDR1 reads MDHEN; CDR2 reads SYDVKM. The CDR3 has 14 residues. CDR3 nucleotides: TGTGCCAGCAGATCGCCTGGGGGCGGAGAGACCCAGTACTTC. Protein: CASRSPGGGETQYF.

The chain combines TRBV19 with TRBJ1-1; D unclear. The CDR3 sequence is 14 residues long. The germline CDR1 and CDR2 sequences are LNHDA and SQIVND (reference sequence). V lost 5 bases and J lost 2, with 12 bases in between. The CDR3 DNA sequence: TGTGCCAGTAGTTGGGGAATCGACAACACTGAAGCTTTCTTT. As protein: CASSWGIDNTEAFF.

The V gene is TRBV6-6, the J gene TRBJ2-7; 11 nucleotides agree with TRBD2. The CDR3 totals 14 residues. Germline V gene data show CDR1 as MNHNY and CDR2 as SVGAGI (reference sequence). V dropped 7 bases and J dropped 4; count of bases not matched to a gene: 6. This CDR3 reads CASIPTSGVYEQYF. CDR3 bases: TGTGCCAGCATTCCGACTAGCGGGGTTTACGAGCAGTACTTC.

The V and J genes are TRBV30 and TRBJ1-2; unclear D gene. V was shortened by 4 bases and J by 1 base, with 10 bases between the two germline ends. CDR1 GTSNPN and CDR2 SVGIG come from the germline V gene (reference sequence). The CDR3 consists of 13 residues. The CDR3: CAWITANNYGYTF. The DNA of the CDR3 is TGTGCCTGGATTACCGCCAATAACTATGGCTACACCTTC.

This clone qualifies as medium-sized. The V gene is TRBV11-3, the J gene TRBJ2-7, with D maybe TRBD2 (6 bases). Germline V CDR1 and CDR2: SGHNT, YENEEA. The V and J ends lost 1 base and 5 bases respectively, with 6 bases between them. The CDR3 runs to 12 residues. CDR3 sequence reads: CASSLAGDEQYF. For the CDR3, the DNA is TGTGCCAGCAGCTTAGCGGGGGACGAGCAGTACTTC.

V is TRBV6-5 and J is TRBJ2-7; D remains ambiguous. Germline loops: CDR1 MNHEY, CDR2 SVGAGI. V lost 4 bases, J lost 4 bases, and 14 bases lay in between. The length of the CDR3 is 14 residues. CDR3 in amino acids: CASSSVPGPYEQYF. The CDR3 DNA follows: TGTGCCAGCAGTTCGGTCCCAGGACCTTACGAGCAGTACTTC.

This chain connects TRBV7-2 to TRBJ2-5; 7 bases map to TRBD2. Per germline, CDR1 SGHTA and CDR2 FQGNSA. V shed 5 bases and J 5 bases; nucleotides not matched to a gene: 11. The CDR3 is 15 residues long. DNA of the CDR3: TGTGCCAGCAGCCCCCGGACGACCGGGGGGGAGACCCAGTACTTC. Translated, it gives CASSPRTTGGETQYF.

This clone was counted once. The rearrangement uses TRBV28 and TRBJ1-1; D ambiguous. This CDR3 has 15 residues. CDR1 is MDHEN, CDR2 SYDVKM, per germline. Trimming took 3 bases from V and 1 from J, leaving 12 bases between them. The CDR3 coding sequence is TGTGCCAGCAGTTTGCATGGGGTGGGGAACACTGAAGCTTTCTTT. This translates into CASSLHGVGNTEAFF. Using reference TRBV28 and TRBJ1-1 for the parts outside the CDR3, the full variable domain is DVKVTQSSRYLVKRTGEKVFLECVQDMDHENMFWYRQDPGLGLRLIYFSYDVKMKEKGDIPEGYSVSREKKERFSLILESASTNQTSMYLCASSLHGVGNTEAFFGQGTRLTVV.

This rearrangement joins TRBV10-3 to TRBJ2-5; TRBD1 matches 10 bases. The germline CDR1 and CDR2 sequences are ENHRY and SYGVKD. V shed 5 bases and J 1 base; nucleotides not matched to a gene: 4. This CDR3 comprises 15 residues. DNA of the CDR3: TGTGCCATCAGTTCCGGGACAGGGGTCCAAGAGACCCAGTACTTC. Its translation: CAISSGTGVQETQYF.

The J gene is TRBJ1-2, the V gene TRBV6-6, with D hard to call. V was cut by 5 bases and J by 8 bases, with 9 bases left in between. Germline V lookup: CDR1 MNHNY, CDR2 SVGAGI (reference sequence). The CDR3 has 11 residues. The CDR3 DNA sequence: TGTGCCAGCAGTCCGCTGGAGGGCTACACCTTC. Amino acids: CASSPLEGYTF.

The chain couples TRBV5-1 to TRBJ2-5, with D tentatively TRBD1 (6 bases). This CDR3 has 12 residues. Germline V gene lookup returns CDR1 SGHRS and CDR2 YFSETQ. The V and J ends lost 5 bases and 1 base respectively, with 6 bases between them. This CDR3 is CASRQGQETQYF. The CDR3 DNA reads as TGCGCCAGCAGACAGGGCCAAGAGACCCAGTACTTC. The whole variable domain, remainder taken from reference TRBV5-1 and TRBJ2-5, is KAGVTQTPRYLIKTRGQQVTLSCSPISGHRSVSWYQQTPGQGLQFLFEYFSETQRNKGNFPGRFSGRQFSNSRSEMNVSTLELGDSALYLCASRQGQETQYFGPGTRLLVL.

V is TRBV6-4 and J is TRBJ1-1; 7 bases are shared with TRBD1. Germline lookup yields CDR1 MRHNA and CDR2 SNTAGT. Trimming at V came to 6 bases and at J to 1 base, leaving 8 bases not matched to a gene. The CDR3 is 15 amino acids. CDR3 in DNA: TGTGCCAGCAGCCAACAGGGGATAGGGAACACTGAAGCTTTCTTT. It is translated as CASSQQGIGNTEAFF.

V is TRBV28 and J is TRBJ2-7; weak D call: TRBD2 (5 bases). The ends were cut back, 4 bases at V and 3 bases at J, with 19 bases in the middle. Per the germline V gene, CDR1 is MDHEN and CDR2 is SYDVKM. CDR3 size: 16 residues. The CDR3 sequence: CASSSVENSRGYEQYF. In DNA, the CDR3 is TGTGCCAGCAGTTCTGTTGAAAACTCACGGGGCTACGAGCAGTACTTC.

The V and J genes are TRBV28 and TRBJ1-1; D call uncertain. Germline V CDR1 and CDR2: MDHEN, SYDVKM. Trimming cost V 10 bases and J 5 bases, with 8 bases left between them. There are 10 residues in the CDR3. CDR3 sequence (DNA): TGTGCCACTTCAGATACTGAAGCTTTCTTT. Residues: CATSDTEAFF.

The chain recombines TRBV6-1 with TRBJ1-5; D is unresolved. The CDR3 runs 13 residues. Germline values: CDR1 MNHNS, CDR2 SASEGT. Trimming removed 0 bases from V and 2 bases from J, with 2 bases in between. The CDR3 protein is CASSEAGNQPQHF. The CDR3 nucleotides read TGTGCCAGCAGTGAAGCCGGCAATCAGCCCCAGCATTTT.

The chain joins TRBV4-1 to TRBJ1-2, with 7 bases that match TRBD1. There are 19 residues in the CDR3. Germline CDR1 and CDR2: MGHRA and YSYEKL. The junction had 18 bases not matched to a gene; V was cut back by 0 bases and J by 5 bases. This chain's CDR3 is CASSQDGSPRQGLRYGYTF. The CDR3 DNA sequence: TGCGCCAGCAGCCAAGACGGTAGCCCCCGACAGGGACTTCGTTATGGCTACACCTTC.

V and J are TRBV6-6 and TRBJ2-1; no clear D. The CDR3 is made up of 15 amino acids. Germline V gives CDR1 MNHNY, CDR2 SVGAGI (reference sequence). V was shortened by 0 bases and J by 4 bases, with 10 bases between the two germline ends. The CDR3 region is CASSYSGSLYNEQFF. The CDR3 DNA reads as TGTGCCAGCAGTTACTCGGGCTCCTTATACAATGAGCAGTTCTTC.

The chain couples TRBV7-2 to TRBJ2-3; 7 bases are a match to TRBD2. Germline CDR1 SGHTA, CDR2 FQGNSA. This CDR3 region has 17 residues. V gave up 1 base and J gave up 0 bases; unmatched junction bases: 7. The CDR3, as DNA: TGTGCCAGCAGCTTAGGTTCGGGAGGACCTAGCACAGATACGCAGTATTTT. Translated, it gives CASSLGSGGPSTDTQYF.